The present TCR beta chain was sequenced within a study of shared clonotypes between healthy human individuals. Genomic DNA of every subset was divided equally among multiple immunoSEQ plates. The assay was immunoSEQ multiplex PCR, and TCRdb's table has in-frame clones only and misses some. This sample has about 600,000 clones, with 95% to 98% found just once. V was clipped by 4 bases and J by 7 bases; unmatched bases: 8. The CDR3 totals 14 residues. The germline gives CDR1 SNHLY, CDR2 FYNNEI. Naive CD8 cells comprised CD45RO-negative, CCR7-positively selected cells, excluding terminally differentiated effector memory CD45RA+ cells.

V and J are TRBV2 and TRBJ2-7; the match to TRBD1 covers 9 bases. The source is a man aged 25-45 years in good health. Input material: naive CD8+ T cells sorted from blood. CDR3 residues: CASSAGDRVGEQYF. CDR3 nucleotides: TGTGCCAGCAGTGCCGGGGACAGGGTGGGGGAGCAGTACTTC.